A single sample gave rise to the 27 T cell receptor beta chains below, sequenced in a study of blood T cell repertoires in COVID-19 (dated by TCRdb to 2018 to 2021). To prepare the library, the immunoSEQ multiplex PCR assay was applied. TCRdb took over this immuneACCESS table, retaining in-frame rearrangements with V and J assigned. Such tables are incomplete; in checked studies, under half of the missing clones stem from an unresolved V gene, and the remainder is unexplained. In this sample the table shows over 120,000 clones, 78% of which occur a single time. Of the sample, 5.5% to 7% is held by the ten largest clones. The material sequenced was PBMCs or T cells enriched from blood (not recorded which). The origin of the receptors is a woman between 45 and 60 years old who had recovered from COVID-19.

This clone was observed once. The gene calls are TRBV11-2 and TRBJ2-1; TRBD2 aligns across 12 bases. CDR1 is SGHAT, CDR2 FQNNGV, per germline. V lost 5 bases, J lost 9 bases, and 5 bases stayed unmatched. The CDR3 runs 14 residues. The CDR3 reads CASSRPSGGGEQFF. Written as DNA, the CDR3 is TGTGCCAGCAGCCGTCCTAGCGGGGGGGGTGAGCAGTTCTTC.

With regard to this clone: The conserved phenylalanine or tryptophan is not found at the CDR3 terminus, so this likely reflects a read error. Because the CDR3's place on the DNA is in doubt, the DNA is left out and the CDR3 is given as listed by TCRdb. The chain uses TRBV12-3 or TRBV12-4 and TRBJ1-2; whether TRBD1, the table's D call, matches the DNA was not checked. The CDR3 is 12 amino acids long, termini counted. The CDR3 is CASRFGTGEGRV.

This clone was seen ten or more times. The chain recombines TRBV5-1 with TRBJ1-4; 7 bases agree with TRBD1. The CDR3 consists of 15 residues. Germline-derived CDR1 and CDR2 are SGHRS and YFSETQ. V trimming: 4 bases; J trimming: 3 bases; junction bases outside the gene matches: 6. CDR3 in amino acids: CASSTQGVANEKLFF. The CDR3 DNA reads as TGCGCCAGCAGCACCCAGGGGGTGGCTAATGAAAAACTGTTTTTT.

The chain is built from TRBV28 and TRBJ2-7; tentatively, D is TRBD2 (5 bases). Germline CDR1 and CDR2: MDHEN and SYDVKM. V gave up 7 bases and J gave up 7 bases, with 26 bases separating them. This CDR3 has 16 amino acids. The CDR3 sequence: CASTTRWGYGVREQYF. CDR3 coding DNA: TGTGCCAGCACCACTCGGTGGGGATACGGGGTGAGAGAGCAGTACTTC.

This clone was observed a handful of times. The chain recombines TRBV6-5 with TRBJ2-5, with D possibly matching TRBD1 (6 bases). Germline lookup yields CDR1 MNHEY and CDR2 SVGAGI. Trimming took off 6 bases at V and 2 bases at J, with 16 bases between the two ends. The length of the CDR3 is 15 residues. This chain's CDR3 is CASRDTGNSQETQYF. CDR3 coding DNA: TGTGCCAGCAGAGACACAGGGAACTCTCAAGAGACCCAGTACTTC.

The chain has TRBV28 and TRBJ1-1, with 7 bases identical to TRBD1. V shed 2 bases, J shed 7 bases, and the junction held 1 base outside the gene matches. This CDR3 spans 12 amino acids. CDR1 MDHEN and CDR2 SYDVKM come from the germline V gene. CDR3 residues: CASSLRQGEAFF. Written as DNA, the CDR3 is TGTGCCAGCAGTTTACGACAGGGTGAAGCTTTCTTT. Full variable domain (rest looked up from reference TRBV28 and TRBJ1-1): DVKVTQSSRYLVKRTGEKVFLECVQDMDHENMFWYRQDPGLGLRLIYFSYDVKMKEKGDIPEGYSVSREKKERFSLILESASTNQTSMYLCASSLRQGEAFFGQGTRLTVV.

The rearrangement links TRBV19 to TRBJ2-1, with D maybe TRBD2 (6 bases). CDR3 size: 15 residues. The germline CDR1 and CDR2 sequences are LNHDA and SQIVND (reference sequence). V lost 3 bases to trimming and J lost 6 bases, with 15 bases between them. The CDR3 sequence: CASSIVGRSTNEQFF. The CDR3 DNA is TGTGCCAGTAGTATTGTAGGGAGGTCGACCAATGAGCAGTTCTTC. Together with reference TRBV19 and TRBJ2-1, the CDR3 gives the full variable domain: DGGITQSPKYLFRKEGQNVTLSCEQNLNHDAMYWYRQDPGQGLRLIYYSQIVNDFQKGDIAEGYSVSREKKESFPLTVTSAQKNPTAFYLCASSIVGRSTNEQFFGPGTRLTVL.

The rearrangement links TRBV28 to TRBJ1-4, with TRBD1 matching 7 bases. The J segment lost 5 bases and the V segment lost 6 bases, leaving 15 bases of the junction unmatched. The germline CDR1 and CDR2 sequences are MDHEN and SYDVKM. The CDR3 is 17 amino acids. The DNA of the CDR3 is TGTGCCAGCAGCTCAGTCCTCTCCGGGACAGAGAATGAAAAACTGTTTTTT. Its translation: CASSSVLSGTENEKLFF.

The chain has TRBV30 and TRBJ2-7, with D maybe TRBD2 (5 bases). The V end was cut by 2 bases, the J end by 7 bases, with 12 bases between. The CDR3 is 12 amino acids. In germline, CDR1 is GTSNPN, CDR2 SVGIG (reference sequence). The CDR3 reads CAWSWARGEQYF. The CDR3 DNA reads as TGTGCCTGGAGTTGGGCCCGAGGGGAGCAGTACTTC.

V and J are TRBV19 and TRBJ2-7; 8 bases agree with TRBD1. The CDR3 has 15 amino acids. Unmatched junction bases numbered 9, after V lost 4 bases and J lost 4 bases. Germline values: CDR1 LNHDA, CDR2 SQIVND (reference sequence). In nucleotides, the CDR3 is TGTGCCAGTAGTACGGGAACGGACAGGGTGTACGAGCAGTACTTC. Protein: CASSTGTDRVYEQYF.

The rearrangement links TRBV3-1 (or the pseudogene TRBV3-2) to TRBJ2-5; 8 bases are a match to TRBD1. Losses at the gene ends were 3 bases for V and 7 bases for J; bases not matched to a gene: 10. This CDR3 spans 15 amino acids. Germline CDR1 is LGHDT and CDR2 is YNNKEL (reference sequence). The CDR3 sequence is CASSHSSRGPVTQYF. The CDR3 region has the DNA TGTGCCAGCAGCCATTCCTCCAGGGGGCCGGTGACCCAGTACTTC.

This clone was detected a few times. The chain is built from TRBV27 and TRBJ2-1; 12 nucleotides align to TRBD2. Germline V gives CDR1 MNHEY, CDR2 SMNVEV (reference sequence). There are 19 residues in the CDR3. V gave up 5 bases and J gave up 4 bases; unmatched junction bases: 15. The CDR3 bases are TGTGCCAGCAGTCCACAGGCCGACTTACTAGCGGGGGGTTACAATGAGCAGTTCTTC. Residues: CASSPQADLLAGGYNEQFF.

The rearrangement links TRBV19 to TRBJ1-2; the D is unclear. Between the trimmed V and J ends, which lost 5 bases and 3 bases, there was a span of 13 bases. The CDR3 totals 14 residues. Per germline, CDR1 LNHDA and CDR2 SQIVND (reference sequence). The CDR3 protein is CASSENSIDYGYTF. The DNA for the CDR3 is TGTGCCAGTAGTGAGAACAGTATTGACTATGGCTACACCTTC.

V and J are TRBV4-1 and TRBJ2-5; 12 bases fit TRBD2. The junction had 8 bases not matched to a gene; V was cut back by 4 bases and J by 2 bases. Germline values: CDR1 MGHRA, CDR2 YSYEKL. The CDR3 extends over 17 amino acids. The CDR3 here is CASSPRLAGALQETQYF. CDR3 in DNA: TGCGCCAGCAGCCCGCGACTAGCGGGGGCCTTACAAGAGACCCAGTACTTC.

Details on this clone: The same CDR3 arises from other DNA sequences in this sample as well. CDR3: CASSQDGTVNYEQYF. The CDR3 DNA reads as TGTGCCAGCAGCCAAGATGGGACTGTGAACTACGAGCAGTACTTC. The chain combines TRBV3-1 (or the pseudogene TRBV3-2) with TRBJ2-7, with D possibly TRBD2 on 6 matching bases. The CDR3 spans 15 residues. CDR1 is LGHDT and CDR2 is YNNKEL in the germline V gene (reference sequence). V dropped 0 bases and J dropped 3 bases, with 12 bases sitting between them.

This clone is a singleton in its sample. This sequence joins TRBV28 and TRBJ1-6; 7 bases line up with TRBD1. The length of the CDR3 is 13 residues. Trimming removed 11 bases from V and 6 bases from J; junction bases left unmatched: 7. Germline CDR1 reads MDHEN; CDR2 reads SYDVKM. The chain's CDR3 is CAGSTGINSPLHF. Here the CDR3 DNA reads TGTGCCGGATCGACAGGGATTAATTCACCCCTCCACTTT.

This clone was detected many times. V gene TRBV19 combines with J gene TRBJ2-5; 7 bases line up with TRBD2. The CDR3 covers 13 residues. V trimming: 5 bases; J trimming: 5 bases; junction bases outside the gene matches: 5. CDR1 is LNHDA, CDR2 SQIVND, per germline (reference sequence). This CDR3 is CASSFGLVETQYF. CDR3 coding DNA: TGTGCCAGTAGTTTCGGACTAGTGGAGACCCAGTACTTC.

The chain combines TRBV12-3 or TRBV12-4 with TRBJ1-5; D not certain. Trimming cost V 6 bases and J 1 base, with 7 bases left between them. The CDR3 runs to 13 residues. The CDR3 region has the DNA TGTGCCAGCAGGAGGGCGAGCAATCAGCCCCAGCATTTT. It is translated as CASRRASNQPQHF.

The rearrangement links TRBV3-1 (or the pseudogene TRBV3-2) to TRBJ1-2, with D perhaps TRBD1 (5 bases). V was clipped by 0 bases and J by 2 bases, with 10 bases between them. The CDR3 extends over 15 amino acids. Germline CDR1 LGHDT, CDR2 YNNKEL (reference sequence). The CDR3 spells CASSQDGGGNYGYTF. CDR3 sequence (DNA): TGTGCCAGCAGCCAAGATGGGGGAGGGAACTATGGCTACACCTTC.

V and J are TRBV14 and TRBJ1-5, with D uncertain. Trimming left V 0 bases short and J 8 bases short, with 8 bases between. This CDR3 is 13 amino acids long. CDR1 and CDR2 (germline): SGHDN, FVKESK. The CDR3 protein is CASSQDDREPQHF. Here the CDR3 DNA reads TGTGCCAGCAGCCAAGACGACCGGGAGCCCCAGCATTTT. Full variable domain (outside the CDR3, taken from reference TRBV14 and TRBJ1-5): EAGVTQFPSHSVIEKGQTVTLRCDPISGHDNLYWYRRVMGKEIKFLLHFVKESKQDESGMPNNRFLAERTGGTYSTLKVQPAELEDSGVYFCASSQDDREPQHFGDGTRLSIL.

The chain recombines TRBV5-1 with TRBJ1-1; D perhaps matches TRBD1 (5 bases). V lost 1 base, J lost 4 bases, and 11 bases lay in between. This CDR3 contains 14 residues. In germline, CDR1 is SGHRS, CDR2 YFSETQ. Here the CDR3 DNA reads TGCGCCAGCAGCTTGCGCGGGGGGAGCACTGAAGCTTTCTTT. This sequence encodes CASSLRGGSTEAFF.

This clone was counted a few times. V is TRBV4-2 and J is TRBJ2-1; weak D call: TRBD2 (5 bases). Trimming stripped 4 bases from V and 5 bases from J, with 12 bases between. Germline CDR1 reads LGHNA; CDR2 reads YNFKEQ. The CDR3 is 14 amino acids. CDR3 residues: CASSPSGPDNEQFF. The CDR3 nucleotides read TGTGCCAGCAGCCCAAGCGGACCCGACAATGAGCAGTTCTTC.

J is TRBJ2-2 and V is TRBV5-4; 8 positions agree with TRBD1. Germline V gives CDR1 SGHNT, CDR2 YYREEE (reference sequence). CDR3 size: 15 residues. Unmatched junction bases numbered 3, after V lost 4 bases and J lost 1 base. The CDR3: CASSIGQGNTGELFF. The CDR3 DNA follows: TGTGCCAGCAGCATTGGACAGGGGAACACCGGGGAGCTGTTTTTT.

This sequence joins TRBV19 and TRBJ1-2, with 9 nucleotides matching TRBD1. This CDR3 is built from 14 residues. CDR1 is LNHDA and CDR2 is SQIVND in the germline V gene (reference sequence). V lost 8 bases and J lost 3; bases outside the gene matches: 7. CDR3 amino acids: CASLRDRADYGYTF. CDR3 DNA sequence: TGTGCCAGTCTTCGGGACAGGGCGGACTATGGCTACACCTTC. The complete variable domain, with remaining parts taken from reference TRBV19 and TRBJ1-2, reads DGGITQSPKYLFRKEGQNVTLSCEQNLNHDAMYWYRQDPGQGLRLIYYSQIVNDFQKGDIAEGYSVSREKKESFPLTVTSAQKNPTAFYLCASLRDRADYGYTFGSGTRLTVV.

The CDR3 bases are TGTGCCAGCAGTTTTTTTCATTGGGGGGGAGACCCCGGCGCGAACACCGGGGAGCTGTTTTTT. The encoded protein is CASSFFHWGGDPGANTGELFF. The rearrangement joins TRBV27 to TRBJ2-2, with 7 bases that match TRBD2. The CDR3 loop spans 21 amino acids. Germline lookup yields CDR1 MNHEY and CDR2 SMNVEV (reference sequence). Trimming removed 3 bases from V and 0 bases from J; junction bases left unmatched: 19.

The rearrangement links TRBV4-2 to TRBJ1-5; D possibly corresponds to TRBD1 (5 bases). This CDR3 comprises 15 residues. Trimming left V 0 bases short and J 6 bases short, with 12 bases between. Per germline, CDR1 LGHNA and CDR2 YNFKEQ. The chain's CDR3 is CASSQDPPGLQPQHF. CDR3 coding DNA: TGTGCCAGCAGCCAAGATCCTCCAGGGCTTCAGCCCCAGCATTTT.

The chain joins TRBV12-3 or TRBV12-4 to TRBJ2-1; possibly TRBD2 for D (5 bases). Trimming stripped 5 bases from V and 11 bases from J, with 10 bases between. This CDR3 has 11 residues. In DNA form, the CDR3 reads TGTGCCAGCAGTCTTGGGGAGAAGCAGTTCTTC. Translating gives CASSLGEKQFF.